The rows below give T cell receptor beta chains drawn from one sample of a study of OX40 agonist ivuxolimab in advanced cancers. Libraries were prepared by immunoSEQ multiplex PCR; TCRdb keeps only in-frame clonotypes and omits some of them. Among roughly 70,000 clones listed, approximately 80% were seen once. The sample consisted of CD4+ or CD8+ T cells sorted from blood, taken in a trial of the OX40 agonist ivuxolimab. The source is an adult with an advanced solid tumor such as melanoma, head and neck, liver or kidney cancer. Each CDR3 is given with its conserved first and last residue. D genes are given only for firm matches. Expanded clones are given a class, and other clones once, few, many or no size at all.

V gene: TRBV6-1
J gene: TRBJ1-5
D gene: NA
clone size: NA
CDR3 protein: CASSERPPGANQPQHF
CDR3 DNA: TGTGCCAGCAGTGAACGGCCCCCGGGGGCCAATCAGCCCCAGCATTTT

V gene: TRBV9
J gene: TRBJ1-1
D gene: NA
clone size: NA
CDR3 protein: CASSVRRQANTEAFF
CDR3 DNA: TGTGCCAGCAGCGTCCGGAGGCAAGCGAACACTGAAGCTTTCTTT

V gene: TRBV2
J gene: TRBJ2-1
D gene: TRBD1
clone size: NA
CDR3 protein: CASSGTGGVNEQFF
CDR3 DNA: TGTGCCAGCAGCGGGACAGGGGGCGTCAATGAGCAGTTCTTC

V gene: TRBV5-1
J gene: TRBJ2-7
D gene: NA
clone size: NA
CDR3 protein: CASSLEQGYEQYF
CDR3 DNA: TGCGCCAGCAGCTTGGAACAGGGCTACGAGCAGTACTTC

V gene: TRBV7-2
J gene: TRBJ1-1
D gene: TRBD1
clone size: NA
CDR3 protein: CASSHPDRGTEAFF
CDR3 DNA: TGTGCCAGCAGCCACCCGGACAGGGGTACTGAAGCTTTCTTT

V gene: TRBV10-3
J gene: TRBJ2-7
D gene: NA
clone size: NA
CDR3 protein: CAISVADGGYEQYF
CDR3 DNA: TGTGCCATCAGTGTGGCTGACGGGGGCTACGAGCAGTACTTC

V gene: TRBV19
J gene: TRBJ1-2
D gene: NA
clone size: once
CDR3 protein: CASSKVLYGYTF
CDR3 DNA: TGTGCCAGTAGTAAGGTTCTCTATGGCTACACCTTC

V gene: TRBV28
J gene: TRBJ1-3
D gene: NA
clone size: few
CDR3 protein: CASSFSGGRRNTIYF
CDR3 DNA: TGTGCCAGCAGTTTTTCTGGGGGCAGGAGAAACACCATATATTTT

V gene: TRBV7-6
J gene: TRBJ2-7
D gene: NA
clone size: once
CDR3 protein: CASSLDLYYEQYF
CDR3 DNA: TGTGCCAGCAGCTTAGATCTATACTACGAGCAGTACTTC

V gene: TRBV6-1
J gene: TRBJ1-1
D gene: TRBD1
clone size: NA
CDR3 protein: CASSGTGTGAEAFF
CDR3 DNA: TGTGCCAGCAGCGGTACCGGGACAGGGGCTGAAGCTTTCTTT

V gene: TRBV14
J gene: TRBJ2-4
D gene: NA
clone size: NA
CDR3 protein: CASSQETRNIQYF
CDR3 DNA: TGTGCCAGCAGCCAAGAGACAAGGAACATTCAGTACTTC

V gene: TRBV6-6
J gene: TRBJ2-3
D gene: NA
clone size: NA
CDR3 protein: CASSYDSTDTQYF
CDR3 DNA: TGTGCCAGCAGTTACGACAGCACAGATACGCAGTATTTT

V gene: TRBV5-4
J gene: TRBJ2-2
D gene: TRBD2
clone size: NA
CDR3 protein: CASSLYGLANTGELFF
CDR3 DNA: TGTGCCAGCAGCTTGTACGGACTAGCGAACACCGGGGAGCTGTTTTTT

V gene: TRBV2
J gene: TRBJ1-1
D gene: TRBD1
clone size: many
CDR3 protein: CASNTGGGGTEAFF
CDR3 DNA: TGTGCCAGCAACACAGGGGGAGGGGGCACTGAAGCTTTCTTT

V gene: TRBV5-5
J gene: TRBJ1-1
D gene: NA
clone size: NA
CDR3 protein: CASNILGVGNTEAFF
CDR3 DNA: TGTGCCAGCAACATTTTAGGGGTCGGGAACACTGAAGCTTTCTTT

V gene: TRBV9
J gene: TRBJ1-1
D gene: NA
clone size: NA
CDR3 protein: CAIRTVNTEAFF
CDR3 DNA: TGTGCCATCAGGACGGTGAACACTGAAGCTTTCTTT

V gene: TRBV28
J gene: TRBJ2-7
D gene: NA
clone size: NA
CDR3 protein: CASSLQGKAYEQYF
CDR3 DNA: TGTGCCAGCAGCTTACAGGGTAAGGCTTACGAGCAGTACTTC

V gene: TRBV2
J gene: TRBJ2-7
D gene: NA
clone size: NA
CDR3 protein: CASSPGTRPYEQYF
CDR3 DNA: TGTGCCAGCAGTCCCGGGACACGACCCTACGAGCAGTACTTC

V gene: TRBV15
J gene: TRBJ2-5
D gene: NA
clone size: NA
CDR3 protein: CATSRGAQSQETQYF
CDR3 DNA: TGTGCCACCAGCAGAGGGGCTCAGTCCCAAGAGACCCAGTACTTC

V gene: TRBV5-1
J gene: TRBJ2-1
D gene: TRBD2
clone size: NA
CDR3 protein: CASRREAGGSYNEQFF
CDR3 DNA: TGCGCCAGCAGGCGGGAAGCGGGGGGTTCCTACAATGAGCAGTTCTTC

V gene: TRBV6-5
J gene: TRBJ2-7
D gene: TRBD1
clone size: NA
CDR3 protein: CASSSPGQGRLEQYF
CDR3 DNA: TGTGCCAGCAGTTCCCCGGGACAGGGGCGGCTCGAGCAGTACTTC

V gene: TRBV11-2
J gene: TRBJ2-2
D gene: NA
clone size: once
CDR3 protein: CASSLTGNTGELFF
CDR3 DNA: TGTGCCAGCAGCTTAACAGGGAACACCGGGGAGCTGTTTTTT

V gene: TRBV29-1
J gene: TRBJ2-7
D gene: TRBD1
clone size: NA
CDR3 protein: CSAGTGRREQYF
CDR3 DNA: TGCAGCGCCGGGACAGGGAGGCGCGAGCAGTACTTC

V gene: TRBV5-4
J gene: TRBJ2-3
D gene: NA
clone size: few
CDR3 protein: CASSKDSDSTDTQYF
CDR3 DNA: TGTGCCAGCAGCAAGGACAGCGACTCCACAGATACGCAGTATTTT

V gene: TRBV6-6
J gene: TRBJ1-5
D gene: NA
clone size: NA
CDR3 protein: CASSLSASGNQPQHF
CDR3 DNA: TGTGCCAGCAGTCTTTCAGCGTCGGGCAATCAGCCCCAGCATTTT

V gene: TRBV5-4
J gene: TRBJ2-2
D gene: NA
clone size: NA
CDR3 protein: CASSLTGIYTGELFF
CDR3 DNA: TGTGCCAGCAGCTTGACAGGGATATACACCGGGGAGCTGTTTTTT

V gene: TRBV18
J gene: TRBJ1-2
D gene: NA
clone size: NA
CDR3 protein: CASSPSVSGRGYYGYTF
CDR3 DNA: TGTGCCAGCTCACCTAGTGTTTCGGGCAGGGGATACTATGGCTACACCTTC

V gene: TRBV19
J gene: TRBJ2-7
D gene: TRBD1
clone size: once
CDR3 protein: CASSVRTGEGEQYF
CDR3 DNA: TGTGCCAGTAGTGTGAGGACAGGTGAGGGCGAGCAGTACTTC

V gene: TRBV30
J gene: TRBJ2-3
D gene: TRBD1
clone size: NA
CDR3 protein: CAWKRTGGGTDTQYF
CDR3 DNA: TGTGCCTGGAAACGGACAGGGGGGGGGACAGATACGCAGTATTTT

V gene: TRBV6-1
J gene: TRBJ2-7
D gene: TRBD1
clone size: NA
CDR3 protein: CASSEALTGREQYF
CDR3 DNA: TGTGCCAGCAGTGAAGCCTTGACAGGGCGGGAGCAGTACTTC

V gene: TRBV7-2
J gene: TRBJ1-5
D gene: NA
clone size: NA
CDR3 protein: CASSVEGGSNQPQHF
CDR3 DNA: TGTGCCAGCAGCGTAGAAGGGGGGAGCAATCAGCCCCAGCATTTT